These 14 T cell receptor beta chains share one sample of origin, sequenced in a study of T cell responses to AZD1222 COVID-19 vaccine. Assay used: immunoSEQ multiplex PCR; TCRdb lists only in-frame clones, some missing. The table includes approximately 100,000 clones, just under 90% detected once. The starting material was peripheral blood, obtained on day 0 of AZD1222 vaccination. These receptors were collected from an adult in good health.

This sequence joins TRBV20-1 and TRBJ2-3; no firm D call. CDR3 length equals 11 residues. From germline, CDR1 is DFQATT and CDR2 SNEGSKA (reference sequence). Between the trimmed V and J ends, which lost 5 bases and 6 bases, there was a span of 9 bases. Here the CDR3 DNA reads TGCAGTGCTCCTCTAGTGGATACGCAGTATTTT. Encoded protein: CSAPLVDTQYF.

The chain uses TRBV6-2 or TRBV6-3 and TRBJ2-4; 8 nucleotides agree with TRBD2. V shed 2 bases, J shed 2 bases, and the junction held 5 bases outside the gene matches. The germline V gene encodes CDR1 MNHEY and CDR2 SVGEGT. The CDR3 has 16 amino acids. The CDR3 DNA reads TGTGCCAGCAGTTACAGCGGGAGTATCTCCAAAAACATTCAGTACTTC. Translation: CASSYSGSISKNIQYF.

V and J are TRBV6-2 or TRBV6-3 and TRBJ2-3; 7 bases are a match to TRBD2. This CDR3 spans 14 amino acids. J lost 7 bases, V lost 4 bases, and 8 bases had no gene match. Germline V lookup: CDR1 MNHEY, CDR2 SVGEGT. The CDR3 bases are TGTGCCAGCAGTTTCCAGCGGGAAGGATATACGCAGTATTTT. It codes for CASSFQREGYTQYF.

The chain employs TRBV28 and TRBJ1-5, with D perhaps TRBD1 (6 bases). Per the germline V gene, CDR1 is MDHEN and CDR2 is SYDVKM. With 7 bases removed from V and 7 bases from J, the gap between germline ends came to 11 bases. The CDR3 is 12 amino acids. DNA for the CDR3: TGTGCCAGCACCCAAAGGGGGCAGCCCCAGCATTTT. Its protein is CASTQRGQPQHF.

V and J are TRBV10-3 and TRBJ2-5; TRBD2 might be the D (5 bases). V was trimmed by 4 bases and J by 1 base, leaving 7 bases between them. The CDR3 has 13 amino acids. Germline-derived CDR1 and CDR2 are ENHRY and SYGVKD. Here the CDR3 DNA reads TGTGCCATCAGTGGGGCGGGCCAAGAGACCCAGTACTTC. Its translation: CAISGAGQETQYF.

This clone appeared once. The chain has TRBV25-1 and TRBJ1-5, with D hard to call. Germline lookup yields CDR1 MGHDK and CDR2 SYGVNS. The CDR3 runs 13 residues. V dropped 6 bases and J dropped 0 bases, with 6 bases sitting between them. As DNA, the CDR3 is TGTGCCAGCAGGACGGATAGCAATCAGCCCCAGCATTTT. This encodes CASRTDSNQPQHF.

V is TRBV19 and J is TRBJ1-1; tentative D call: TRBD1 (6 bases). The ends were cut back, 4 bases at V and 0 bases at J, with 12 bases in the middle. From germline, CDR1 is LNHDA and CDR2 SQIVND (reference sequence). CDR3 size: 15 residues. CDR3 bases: TGTGCCAGTAGTACCAGGGGACGGCTGAACACTGAAGCTTTCTTT. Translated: CASSTRGRLNTEAFF.

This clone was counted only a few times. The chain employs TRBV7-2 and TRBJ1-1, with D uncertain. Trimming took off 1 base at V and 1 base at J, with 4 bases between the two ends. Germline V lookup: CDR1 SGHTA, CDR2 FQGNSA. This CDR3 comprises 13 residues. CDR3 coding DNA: TGTGCCAGCAGCTTAGGCGAGAACACTGAAGCTTTCTTT. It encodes CASSLGENTEAFF.

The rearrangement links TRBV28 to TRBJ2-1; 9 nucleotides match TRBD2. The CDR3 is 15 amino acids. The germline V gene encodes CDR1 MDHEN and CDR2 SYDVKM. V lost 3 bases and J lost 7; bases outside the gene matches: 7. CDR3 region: CASSLGGLAWNEQFF. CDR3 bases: TGTGCCAGCAGTTTGGGGGGACTAGCCTGGAATGAGCAGTTCTTC.

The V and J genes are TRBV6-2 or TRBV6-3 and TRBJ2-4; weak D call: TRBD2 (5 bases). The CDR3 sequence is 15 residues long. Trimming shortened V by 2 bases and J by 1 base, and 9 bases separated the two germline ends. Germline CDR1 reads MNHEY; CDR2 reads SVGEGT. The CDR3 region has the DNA TGTGCCAGCAGTTACGGGTCGGGGGCCAAAAACATTCAGTACTTC. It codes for CASSYGSGAKNIQYF.

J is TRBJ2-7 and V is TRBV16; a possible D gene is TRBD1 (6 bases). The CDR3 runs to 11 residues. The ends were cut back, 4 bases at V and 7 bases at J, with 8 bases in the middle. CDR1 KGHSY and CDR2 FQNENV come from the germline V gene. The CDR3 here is CASSLGTEQYF. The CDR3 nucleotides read TGTGCCAGCAGCCTTGGGACAGAGCAGTACTTC.

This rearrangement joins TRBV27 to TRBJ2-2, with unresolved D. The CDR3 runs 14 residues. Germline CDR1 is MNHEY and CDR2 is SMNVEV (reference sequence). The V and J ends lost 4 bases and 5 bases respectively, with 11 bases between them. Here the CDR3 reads CASSSSRRTGELFF. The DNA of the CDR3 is TGTGCCAGCAGTTCATCTCGACGTACCGGGGAGCTGTTTTTT.

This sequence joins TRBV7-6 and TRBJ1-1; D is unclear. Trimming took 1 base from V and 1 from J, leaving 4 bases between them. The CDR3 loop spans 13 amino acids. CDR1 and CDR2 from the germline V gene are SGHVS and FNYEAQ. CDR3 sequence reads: CASSLGQNTEAFF. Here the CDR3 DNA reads TGTGCCAGCAGCTTAGGTCAGAACACTGAAGCTTTCTTT.

The CDR3 DNA sequence: TGTGCCAGCAGCTTTCAGGGGACCTACGAGCAGTACTTC. The encoded protein is CASSFQGTYEQYF. The chain links TRBV5-4 to TRBJ2-7; TRBD1 is a possible D gene (6 bases). Between the trimmed V and J ends, which lost 2 bases and 2 bases, there was a span of 8 bases. CDR1 is SGHNT and CDR2 is YYREEE in the germline V gene (reference sequence). This CDR3 has 13 amino acids.